This passage covers 9 T cell receptor beta chains from one sample sequenced in a study of blood T cells in healthy people across ages. A second PCR of roughly 7 to 11 cycles used a sample-barcoded 5' primer and a J-beta primer mix. TCRdb redid the calling of the 5' RACE reads with MiXCR, one entry per CDR3 protein. This sample has 700,000 to 800,000 distinct CDR3 sequences; roughly 47% occur once, and the top ten carry 20% to 25%. Sequenced: blood. These receptors all stem from a woman aged 60 to 75 in good health.

To note about this clonotype: A read error may account for a junction end that differs from germline. The V and J genes are TRBV6-6 and TRBJ2-3; a possible D gene is TRBD2 (6 bases). The CDR3 consists of 16 residues. Germline values: CDR1 MNHNY, CDR2 SVGAGI (reference sequence). For the CDR3, the DNA is TGTGCCAGCAGTTACTTTCGGGACTCCTACACAGATACGCAGTGTTTT. Protein sequence: CASSYFRDSYTDTQCF.

This clonotype was seen a few times. The chain combines TRBV2 with TRBJ2-1, with D maybe TRBD1 (6 bases). Germline V gene sequence: CDR1 SNHLY, CDR2 FYNNEI. This CDR3 is built from 14 residues. The V gene lost 4 bases and the J gene lost 4 bases, with 11 bases spanning the gap. The CDR3 region is CASSVGQTYNEQFF. The CDR3 DNA is TGTGCCAGCAGTGTTGGACAGACGTACAATGAGCAGTTCTTC.

This clonotype came up a few times. The chain uses TRBV13 and TRBJ2-1, with a possible D match to TRBD2 (7 bases). The CDR3 is made up of 16 amino acids. The germline CDR1 and CDR2 sequences are PRHDT and FYEKMQ (reference sequence). The V end was cut by 5 bases, the J end by 9 bases, with 23 bases between. CDR3 nucleotides: TGTGCCAGCAGCGGAATTTCAGGTGGGAGGGGGGTTGAGCAGTTCTTC. This gives the protein CASSGISGGRGVEQFF.

This clonotype was recorded at least ten times. The chain links TRBV12-3 or TRBV12-4 to TRBJ2-3; D unclear. V was clipped by 4 bases and J by 10 bases, with 12 bases between them. The CDR3 totals 12 residues. CDR3 sequence (DNA): TGTGCCAGCAGTTCTATTGGAACGTCGCAGTATTTT. This sequence encodes CASSSIGTSQYF.

This chain links TRBV6-5 with TRBJ1-4; 10 nucleotides line up with TRBD1. The V gene's germline CDR1 is MNHEY and CDR2 SVGAGI. This CDR3 has 14 amino acids. V lost 4 bases and J lost 8; bases outside the gene matches: 4. CDR3 nucleotide sequence: TGTGCCAGCAGTTGGGGACAGGGGATGGAAAAACTGTTTTTT. Its protein is CASSWGQGMEKLFF.

Turning to this clonotype: A much larger clone sits a single nucleotide away, making a read error possible. The chain links TRBV4-2 to TRBJ2-6, with unresolved D. Germline lookup yields CDR1 LGHNA and CDR2 YNFKEQ. CDR3 length equals 16 residues. The CDR3 here is CAGSQDLASGANVLTF. CDR3 bases: TGTGCCGGCAGCCAAGATTTGGCCTCTGGGGCCAACGTCCTGACTTTC.

The chain has TRBV20-1 and TRBJ1-3; D remains ambiguous. Deletions cut 3 bases from V and 0 bases from J, with 6 bases between. CDR3 length: 13 residues. Per germline, CDR1 DFQATT and CDR2 SNEGSKA (reference sequence). The CDR3 reads CSASGSSGNTIYF. The DNA of the CDR3 is TGCAGTGCTAGTGGTAGCTCTGGAAACACCATATATTTT.

The chain uses TRBV7-9 and TRBJ1-1; D unclear. Between the trimmed V and J ends, which lost 0 bases and 7 bases, there was a span of 9 bases. This CDR3 spans 13 amino acids. CDR1 SEHNR and CDR2 FQNEAQ come from the germline V gene (reference sequence). CDR3 amino acids: CASSLAEDLEAFF. As DNA, the CDR3 is TGTGCCAGCAGCTTAGCGGAAGACCTTGAAGCTTTCTTT.

This clonotype was seen ten or more times. The chain has TRBV29-1 and TRBJ2-5; TRBD1 aligns across 8 bases. Per the germline V gene, CDR1 is SQVTM and CDR2 is ANQGSEA. The CDR3 length is 14 residues. J was trimmed by 5 bases and V by 6 bases; bases with no gene match: 11. The CDR3 bases are TGCAGCGTCAACAGGGGGACGAGTGGGGAGACCCAGTACTTC. Translating it yields CSVNRGTSGETQYF.